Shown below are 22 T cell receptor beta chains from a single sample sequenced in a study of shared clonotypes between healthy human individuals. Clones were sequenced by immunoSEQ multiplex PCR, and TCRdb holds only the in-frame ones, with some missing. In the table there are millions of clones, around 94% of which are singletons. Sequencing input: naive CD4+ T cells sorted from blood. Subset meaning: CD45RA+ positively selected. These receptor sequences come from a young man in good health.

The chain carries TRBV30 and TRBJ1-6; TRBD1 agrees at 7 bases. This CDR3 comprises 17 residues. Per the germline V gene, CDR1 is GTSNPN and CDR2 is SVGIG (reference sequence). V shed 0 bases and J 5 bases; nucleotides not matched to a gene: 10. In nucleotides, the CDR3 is TGTGCCTGGAGTGTACGGCTGAGCAGGGGGAATAATTCACCCCTCCACTTT. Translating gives CAWSVRLSRGNNSPLHF.

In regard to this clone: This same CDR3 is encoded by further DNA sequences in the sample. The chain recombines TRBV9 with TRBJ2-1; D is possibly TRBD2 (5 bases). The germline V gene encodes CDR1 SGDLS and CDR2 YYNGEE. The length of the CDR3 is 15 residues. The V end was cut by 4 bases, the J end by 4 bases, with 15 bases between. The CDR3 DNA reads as TGTGCCAGCAGCCTTCTGGCGGGTGGATACAATGAGCAGTTCTTC. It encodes CASSLLAGGYNEQFF.

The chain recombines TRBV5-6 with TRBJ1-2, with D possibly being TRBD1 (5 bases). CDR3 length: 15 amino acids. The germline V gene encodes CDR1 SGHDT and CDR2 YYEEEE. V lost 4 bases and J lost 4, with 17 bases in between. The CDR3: CASSLTLQASYGYTF. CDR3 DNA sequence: TGTGCCAGCAGCCTAACTCTACAGGCTAGCTATGGCTACACCTTC.

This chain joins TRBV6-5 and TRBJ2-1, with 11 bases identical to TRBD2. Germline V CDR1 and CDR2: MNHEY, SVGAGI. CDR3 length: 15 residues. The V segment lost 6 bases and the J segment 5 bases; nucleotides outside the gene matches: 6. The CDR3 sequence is CASRPGTSGDNEQFF. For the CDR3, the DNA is TGTGCCAGCAGACCCGGGACTAGCGGAGACAATGAGCAGTTCTTC.

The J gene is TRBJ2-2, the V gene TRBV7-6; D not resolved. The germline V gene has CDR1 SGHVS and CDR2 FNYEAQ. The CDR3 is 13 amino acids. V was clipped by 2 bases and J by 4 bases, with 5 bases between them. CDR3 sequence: CASSLMTTGELFF. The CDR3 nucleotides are TGTGCCAGCAGCTTAATGACCACCGGGGAGCTGTTTTTT.

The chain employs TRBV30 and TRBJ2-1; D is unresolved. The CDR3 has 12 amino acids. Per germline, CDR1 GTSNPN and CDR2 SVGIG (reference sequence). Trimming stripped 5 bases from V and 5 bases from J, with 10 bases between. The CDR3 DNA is TGTGCCTGGCTTAGGCCAGACAATGAGCAGTTCTTC. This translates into CAWLRPDNEQFF.

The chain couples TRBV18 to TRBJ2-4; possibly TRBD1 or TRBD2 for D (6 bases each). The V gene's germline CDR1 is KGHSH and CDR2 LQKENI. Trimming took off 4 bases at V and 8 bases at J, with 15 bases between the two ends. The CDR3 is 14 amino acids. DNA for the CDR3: TGTGCCAGCTCACGAGGGGGAGGCGCAGACATTCAGTACTTC. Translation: CASSRGGGADIQYF.

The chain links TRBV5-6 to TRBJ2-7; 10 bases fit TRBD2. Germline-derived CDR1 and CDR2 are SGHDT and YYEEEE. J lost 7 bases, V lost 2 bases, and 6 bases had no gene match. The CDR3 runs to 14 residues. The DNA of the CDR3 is TGTGCCAGCAGCTTACTAGCGGGGTCCCTGGAGCAGTACTTC. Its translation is CASSLLAGSLEQYF.

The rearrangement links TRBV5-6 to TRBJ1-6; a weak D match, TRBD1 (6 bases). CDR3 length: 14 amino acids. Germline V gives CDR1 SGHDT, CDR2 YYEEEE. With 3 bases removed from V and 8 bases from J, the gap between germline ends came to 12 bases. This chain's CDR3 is CASSSGTSYSPLHF. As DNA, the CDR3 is TGTGCCAGCAGCTCGGGGACATCGTATTCACCCCTCCACTTT.

The CDR3 reads CASSLSLAGVGPYEQYF. In DNA form, the CDR3 reads TGTGCCAGCAGCTTAAGCCTAGCGGGAGTAGGCCCCTACGAGCAGTACTTC. The J gene is TRBJ2-7, the V gene TRBV7-2, with 10 positions matching TRBD2. The CDR3 is made up of 17 amino acids. Per germline, CDR1 SGHTA and CDR2 FQGNSA. Losses at the gene ends were 2 bases for V and 2 bases for J; bases not matched to a gene: 9.

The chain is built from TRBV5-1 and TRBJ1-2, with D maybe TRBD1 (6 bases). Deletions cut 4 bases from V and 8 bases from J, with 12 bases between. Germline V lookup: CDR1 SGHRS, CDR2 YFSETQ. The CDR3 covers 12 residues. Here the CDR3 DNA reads TGCGCCAGCAGCCAGGGGTTGAGGGGCTACACCTTC. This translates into CASSQGLRGYTF.

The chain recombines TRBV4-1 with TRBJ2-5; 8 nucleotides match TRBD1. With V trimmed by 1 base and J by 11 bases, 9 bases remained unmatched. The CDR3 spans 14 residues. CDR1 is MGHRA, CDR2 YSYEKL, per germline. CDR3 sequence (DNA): TGCGCCAGCAGCCAAGCCGCCAGGGGGCCGGAGCAGTACTTC. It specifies CASSQAARGPEQYF.

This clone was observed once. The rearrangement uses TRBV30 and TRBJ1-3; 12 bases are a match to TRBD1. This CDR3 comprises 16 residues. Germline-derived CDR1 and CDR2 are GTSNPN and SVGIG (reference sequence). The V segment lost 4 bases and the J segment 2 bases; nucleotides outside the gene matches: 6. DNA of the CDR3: TGTGCCTGGACCAACTGGGACAGGGGGCCTGGAAACACCATATATTTT. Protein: CAWTNWDRGPGNTIYF.

CDR3 protein: CASSRQGYPSYEQYF. As DNA, the CDR3 is TGTGCCAGCAGTCGGCAGGGTTATCCCTCCTACGAGCAGTACTTC. The V and J genes are TRBV7-8 and TRBJ2-7, with a tentative D call TRBD1 (5 bases). The germline gives CDR1 SGHVS, CDR2 FQNEAQ. The CDR3 spans 15 residues. V lost 6 bases and J lost 0, with 15 bases in between. The whole variable domain, filled in from reference TRBV7-8 and TRBJ2-7, reads GAGVSQSPRYKVAKRGQDVALRCDPISGHVSLFWYQQALGQGPEFLTYFQNEAQLDKSGLPSDRFFAERPEGSVSTLKIQRTQQEDSAVYLCASSRQGYPSYEQYFGPGTRLTVT.

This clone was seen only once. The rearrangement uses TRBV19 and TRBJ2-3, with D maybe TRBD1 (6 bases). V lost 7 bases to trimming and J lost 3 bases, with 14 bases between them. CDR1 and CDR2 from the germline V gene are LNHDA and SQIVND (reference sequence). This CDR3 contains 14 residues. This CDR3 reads CASNSGTRTDTQYF. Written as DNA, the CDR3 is TGTGCCAGTAATTCCGGGACAAGGACAGATACGCAGTATTTT.

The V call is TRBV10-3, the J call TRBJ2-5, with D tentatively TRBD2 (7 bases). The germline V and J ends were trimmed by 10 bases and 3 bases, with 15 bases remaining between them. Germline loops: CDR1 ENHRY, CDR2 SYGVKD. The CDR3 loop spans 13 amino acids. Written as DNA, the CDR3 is TGTGCCACCGCGGACAGCGGGGAAGAGACCCAGTACTTC. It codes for CATADSGEETQYF.

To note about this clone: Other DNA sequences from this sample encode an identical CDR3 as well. CDR3 sequence: CASSLARTSGQETQYF. The CDR3 nucleotides are TGTGCCAGCAGCTTAGCGCGGACTAGCGGGCAAGAGACCCAGTACTTC. This chain uses TRBV7-2 with TRBJ2-5; 11 bases fit TRBD2. V lost 0 bases and J lost 2; bases outside the gene matches: 2. This CDR3 spans 16 amino acids. CDR1 and CDR2 from the germline V gene are SGHTA and FQGNSA.

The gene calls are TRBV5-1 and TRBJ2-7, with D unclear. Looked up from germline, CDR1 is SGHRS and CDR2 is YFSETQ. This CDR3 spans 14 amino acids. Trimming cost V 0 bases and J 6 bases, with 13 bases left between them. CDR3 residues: CASSLDTTSFEQYF. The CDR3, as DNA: TGCGCCAGCAGCTTGGACACAACTTCGTTCGAGCAGTACTTC.

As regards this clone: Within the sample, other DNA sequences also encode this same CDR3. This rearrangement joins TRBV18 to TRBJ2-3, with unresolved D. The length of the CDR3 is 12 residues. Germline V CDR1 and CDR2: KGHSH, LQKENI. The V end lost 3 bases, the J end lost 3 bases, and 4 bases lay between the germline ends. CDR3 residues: CASSPATDTQYF. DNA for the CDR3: TGTGCCAGCTCACCTGCAACAGATACGCAGTATTTT.

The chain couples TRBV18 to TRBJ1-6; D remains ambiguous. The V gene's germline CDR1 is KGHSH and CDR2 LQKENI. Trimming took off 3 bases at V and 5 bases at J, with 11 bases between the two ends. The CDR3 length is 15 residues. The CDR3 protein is CASSPAKGDNSPLHF. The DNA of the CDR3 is TGTGCCAGCTCACCGGCGAAGGGAGATAATTCACCCCTCCACTTT.

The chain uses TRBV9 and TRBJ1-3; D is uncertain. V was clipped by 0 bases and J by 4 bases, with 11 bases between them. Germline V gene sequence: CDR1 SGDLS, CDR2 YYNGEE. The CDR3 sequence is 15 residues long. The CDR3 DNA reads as TGTGCCAGCAGCGTAGAGGGTGTGGGAGGAAACACCATATATTTT. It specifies CASSVEGVGGNTIYF.

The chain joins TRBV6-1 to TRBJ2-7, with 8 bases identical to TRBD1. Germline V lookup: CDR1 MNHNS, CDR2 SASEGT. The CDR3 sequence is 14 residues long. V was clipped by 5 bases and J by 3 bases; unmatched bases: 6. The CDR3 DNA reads TGTGCCAGCAGTACCCGGACAGGGATCTACGAGCAGTACTTC. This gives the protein CASSTRTGIYEQYF.